This T cell receptor beta chain was captured by sequencing in a study of Ad26.COV2.S vaccination and SARS-CoV-2 variants. The protocol was immunoSEQ multiplex PCR, while the TCRdb copy is restricted to in-frame clones and leaves out a portion. The sample records about 680,000 clones, around 92% being singletons. V was clipped by 4 bases and J by 3 bases, with 7 bases between them. CDR3 length: 13 residues. Germline V gene lookup returns CDR1 SGHDN and CDR2 FVKESK. The treatment: 15 to 20 received Ad26.COV2.S at low or high dose, single or two shots; about 5 received placebo; per-sample allocation not given. On day 63 after the first injection, vaccine and placebo recipients gave samples. Within Boston, the person who donated was an adult of 18-55 years.

The clonotype originates from a person between 18 and 59 years old who received the Ad26.COV2.S COVID-19 vaccine or a placebo. This specimen was peripheral blood, taken in a trial of Ad26.COV2.S vaccine versus placebo. The gene calls are TRBV14 and TRBJ1-5; D ambiguous. The CDR3 DNA follows: TGTGCCAGCAGCCTAGGACCCAATCAGCCCCAGCATTTT. Encoded protein: CASSLGPNQPQHF.